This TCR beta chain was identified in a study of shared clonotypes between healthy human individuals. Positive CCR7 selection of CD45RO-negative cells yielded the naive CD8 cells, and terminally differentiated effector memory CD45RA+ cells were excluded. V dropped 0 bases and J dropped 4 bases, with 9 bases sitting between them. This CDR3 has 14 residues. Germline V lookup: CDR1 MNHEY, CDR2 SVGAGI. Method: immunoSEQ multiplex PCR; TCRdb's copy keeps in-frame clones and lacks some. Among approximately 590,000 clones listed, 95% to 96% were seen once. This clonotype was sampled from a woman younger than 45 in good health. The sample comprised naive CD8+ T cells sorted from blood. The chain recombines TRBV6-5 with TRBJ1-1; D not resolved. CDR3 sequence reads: CASSYSKEGTEAFF. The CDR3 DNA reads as TGTGCCAGCAGTTACTCGAAAGAGGGCACTGAAGCTTTCTTT.